These T cell receptor beta chains were read from a single sample in a study of early T cells in non-severe SARS-CoV-2 infection. TCRdb re-called the 5' RACE reads through MiXCR, storing one row per CDR3 protein. The sample holds tens of thousands of distinct CDR3 sequences; under 9% are singletons and the top ten take approximately 4%. The sample in question was whole blood, obtained at baseline. These receptors were taken from an adult who was a healthcare worker with PCR-confirmed SARS-CoV-2 infection or an uninfected control (not recorded which). Both conserved end residues are part of each CDR3. D genes are given only for firm matches. Clone size is stated in some rows and not others, as once, few, many or a class when expanded.

clone_size: many; d_call: -; v_call: TRBV9; j_call: TRBJ1-2; cdr3_nt: TGTGCCAGCAGCGTAGTTGGGGCCTCTGGCTACACCTTC; cdr3_aa: CASSVVGASGYTF
clone_size: -; d_call: TRBD2; v_call: TRBV7-3; j_call: TRBJ2-3; cdr3_nt: TGTGCCAGCAGCTTACGGGACTACACAGATACGCAGTATTTT; cdr3_aa: CASSLRDYTDTQYF
clone_size: few; d_call: -; v_call: TRBV10-3; j_call: TRBJ2-5; cdr3_nt: TGTGCCATCAGTTTCCAGGCGGCTCGAGGTGCGGAGACCCAGTACTTC; cdr3_aa: CAISFQAARGAETQYF
clone_size: many; d_call: -; v_call: TRBV12-3/TRBV12-4; j_call: TRBJ2-3; cdr3_nt: TGTGCCAGCAGTTTAGATTTCAGGGATACGCAGTATTTT; cdr3_aa: CASSLDFRDTQYF
clone_size: few; d_call: -; v_call: TRBV4-1; j_call: TRBJ2-3; cdr3_nt: TGCGCCAGCGGGTCAGATACGCAGTATTTT; cdr3_aa: CASGSDTQYF
clone_size: many; d_call: TRBD1; v_call: TRBV7-6; j_call: TRBJ2-7; cdr3_nt: TGTGCCAGCAGCTCGCCCCAGGGGGAGTCCTACGAGCAGTACTTC; cdr3_aa: CASSSPQGESYEQYF
clone_size: few; d_call: -; v_call: TRBV6-1; j_call: TRBJ2-7; cdr3_nt: TGTGCCAGCCCGCGGGACAACTCCTACGAGCAGTACTTC; cdr3_aa: CASPRDNSYEQYF
clone_size: few; d_call: -; v_call: TRBV7-9; j_call: TRBJ1-4; cdr3_nt: TGTGCCAGCAGCTCCATCGGGAGTCAAGGGGAAAAACTGTTTTTT; cdr3_aa: CASSSIGSQGEKLFF
clone_size: -; d_call: TRBD1; v_call: TRBV5-1; j_call: TRBJ2-3; cdr3_nt: TGCGCCAGCAGCCGGACAGGGAACAGGCCAGATACGCAGTATTTT; cdr3_aa: CASSRTGNRPDTQYF
clone_size: -; d_call: -; v_call: TRBV2; j_call: TRBJ1-1; cdr3_nt: TGTGCCAGCTCCGCGGCAGGGGTCGAAGCTTTCTTT; cdr3_aa: CASSAAGVEAFF
clone_size: few; d_call: -; v_call: TRBV7-3; j_call: TRBJ2-5; cdr3_nt: TGTGCCAGCAGCTTAACGGCGACGGGGATAGAGACCCAGTACTTC; cdr3_aa: CASSLTATGIETQYF
clone_size: -; d_call: -; v_call: TRBV7-2; j_call: TRBJ2-3; cdr3_nt: TGTGCCAGCAGCTCCCAATCGGGAGTCGGCACAGATACGCAGTATTTT; cdr3_aa: CASSSQSGVGTDTQYF
clone_size: many; d_call: TRBD1; v_call: TRBV5-1; j_call: TRBJ2-1; cdr3_nt: TGCGCCAGCAGCCATGATATGGGACAGTACAATGAGCAGTTCTTC; cdr3_aa: CASSHDMGQYNEQFF
clone_size: few; d_call: -; v_call: TRBV18; j_call: TRBJ1-2; cdr3_nt: TGTGCCAGCTCCCCTCAGGAGGCCCGCGGCAGAGGCTACACCTTC; cdr3_aa: CASSPQEARGRGYTF
clone_size: few; d_call: TRBD1; v_call: TRBV6-1; j_call: TRBJ1-1; cdr3_nt: TGTGCCAGCAGTGAACGGGACAGGGGAACTGAAGCTTTCTTT; cdr3_aa: CASSERDRGTEAFF
clone_size: many; d_call: -; v_call: TRBV19; j_call: TRBJ1-4; cdr3_nt: TGTGCCAGTAGCAACACCGGTAGTCCTAATGAAAAACTGTTTTTT; cdr3_aa: CASSNTGSPNEKLFF
clone_size: many; d_call: TRBD2; v_call: TRBV5-5; j_call: TRBJ2-5; cdr3_nt: TGTGCCAGCAGCTTGGCCGGGGGGAGCGGAGAGACCCAGTACTTC; cdr3_aa: CASSLAGGSGETQYF